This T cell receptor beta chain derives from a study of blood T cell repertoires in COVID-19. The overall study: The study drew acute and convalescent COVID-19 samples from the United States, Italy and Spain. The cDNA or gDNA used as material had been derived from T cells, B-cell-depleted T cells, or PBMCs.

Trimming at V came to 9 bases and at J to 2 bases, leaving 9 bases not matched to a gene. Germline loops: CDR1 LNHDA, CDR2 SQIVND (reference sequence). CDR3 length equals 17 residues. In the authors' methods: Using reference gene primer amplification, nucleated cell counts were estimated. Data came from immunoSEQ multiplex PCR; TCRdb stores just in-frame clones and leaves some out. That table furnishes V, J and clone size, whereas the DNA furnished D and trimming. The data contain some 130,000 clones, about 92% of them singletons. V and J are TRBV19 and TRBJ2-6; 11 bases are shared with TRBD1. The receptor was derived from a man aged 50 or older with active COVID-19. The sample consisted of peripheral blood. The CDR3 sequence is CASLMGQGVTGANVLTF. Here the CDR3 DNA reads TGTGCCAGCCTGATGGGACAGGGGGTCACTGGGGCCAACGTCCTGACTTTC. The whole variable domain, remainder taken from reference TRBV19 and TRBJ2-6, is DGGITQSPKYLFRKEGQNVTLSCEQNLNHDAMYWYRQDPGQGLRLIYYSQIVNDFQKGDIAEGYSVSREKKESFPLTVTSAQKNPTAFYLCASLMGQGVTGANVLTFGAGSRLTVL.